These 15 T cell receptor beta chains were sequenced from one sample in a study of cytomegalovirus exposure and HLA in healthy donors. The PCR used 60 Vbeta and 13 Jbeta primers. Clones were read by immunoSEQ multiplex PCR, and TCRdb kept only the in-frame ones, dropping some. The top ten hold 4.4% of the sample, which has around 190,000 clones, 70% to 85% seen once. Material for sequencing was PBMCs. The source of these receptors is a woman in her 30s in good health and CMV-seropositive.

This chain uses TRBV11-2 with TRBJ1-2; TRBD1 matches at 10 bases. Germline CDR1 SGHAT, CDR2 FQNNGV. The CDR3 spans 17 residues. The J segment lost 3 bases and the V segment lost 5 bases, leaving 12 bases of the junction unmatched. CDR3 bases: TGTGCCAGCAGCCCCGCCCCGGGGGACAGGGGAGACTATGGCTACACCTTC. It yields the protein CASSPAPGDRGDYGYTF.

The chain employs TRBV7-9 and TRBJ2-7; 13 bases fit TRBD2. The germline gives CDR1 SEHNR, CDR2 FQNEAQ (reference sequence). After removal of 3 bases from V and 3 bases from J, the junction contained 11 bases not matched to a gene. The CDR3 covers 18 residues. DNA for the CDR3: TGTGCCAGCAGCTTCACACAGGGGGGGACTAGCGGGGACTACGAGCAGTACTTC. Its protein is CASSFTQGGTSGDYEQYF.

The CDR3 coding sequence is TGCGCCAGCAGCCAAGATTCGTATTCTAGCACAGATACGCAGTATTTT. It codes for CASSQDSYSSTDTQYF. This chain links TRBV4-3 with TRBJ2-3; D unclear. CDR1 LGHNA and CDR2 YSLEER come from the germline V gene. V lost 0 bases and J 0 bases, leaving 10 bases between the germline ends. The CDR3 consists of 16 residues.

The V gene is TRBV10-3, the J gene TRBJ1-2, with D tentatively TRBD1 (6 bases). The CDR3 length is 17 residues. CDR1 and CDR2 from the germline V gene are ENHRY and SYGVKD. Trimming took 2 bases from V and 2 from J, leaving 18 bases between them. CDR3: CAISEPGTPGLNYGYTF. The CDR3, as DNA: TGTGCCATCAGTGAGCCCGGGACACCCGGGCTAAACTATGGCTACACCTTC.

The chain combines TRBV10-3 with TRBJ2-2; perhaps TRBD1 as D (5 bases). V was cut by 6 bases and J by 3 bases, with 8 bases left in between. Germline CDR1 and CDR2: ENHRY and SYGVKD. The CDR3 extends over 13 amino acids. The DNA of the CDR3 is TGTGCCATCAGATTCAGGGACACCGGGGAGCTGTTTTTT. Its translation is CAIRFRDTGELFF.

A word on this clone: Different DNA sequences within this sample yield the same CDR3. V and J are TRBV27 and TRBJ2-7, with D uncertain. This CDR3 is built from 11 residues. Trimming took off 5 bases at V and 3 bases at J, with 5 bases between the two ends. Germline V gene data show CDR1 as MNHEY and CDR2 as SMNVEV (reference sequence). The CDR3 sequence is CASSPGYEQYF. CDR3 DNA sequence: TGTGCCAGCAGTCCCGGCTACGAGCAGTACTTC.

The chain uses TRBV5-1 and TRBJ2-7, with a weak D call TRBD1 (7 bases). Between the trimmed V and J ends, which lost 4 bases and 4 bases, there was a span of 15 bases. Per the germline V gene, CDR1 is SGHRS and CDR2 is YFSETQ. This CDR3 is built from 14 residues. The CDR3: CASSPARGVYEQYF. CDR3 in DNA: TGCGCCAGCAGCCCCGCCAGGGGGGTTTACGAGCAGTACTTC.

The chain carries TRBV20-1 and TRBJ1-2; no clear D. Trimming removed 2 bases from V and 4 bases from J, with 2 bases in between. CDR3 length: 10 amino acids. The germline V gene has CDR1 DFQATT and CDR2 SNEGSKA (reference sequence). For the CDR3, the DNA is TGCAGTGCTAGACTCTATGGCTACACCTTC. This gives the protein CSARLYGYTF.

This clone was counted a single time. The V and J genes are TRBV5-4 and TRBJ2-3, with 11 bases aligning to TRBD2. Germline CDR1 SGHNT, CDR2 YYREEE (reference sequence). The ends lost 4 bases at V and 1 base at J; junction bases unmatched: 5. The CDR3 totals 16 residues. DNA for the CDR3: TGTGCCAGCAGCCTGCCGGGACTAGCGGGCACAGATACGCAGTATTTT. This gives the protein CASSLPGLAGTDTQYF.

CDR3: CASSVTSGRGYEQYF. CDR3 nucleotides: TGTGCCAGCAGCGTGACTAGCGGGAGGGGTTACGAGCAGTACTTC. The chain links TRBV5-4 to TRBJ2-7; 14 bases match TRBD2. The CDR3 is made up of 15 amino acids. The germline V gene encodes CDR1 SGHNT and CDR2 YYREEE (reference sequence). With V trimmed by 4 bases and J by 4 bases, 4 bases remained unmatched. Using reference TRBV5-4 and TRBJ2-7 for the parts outside the CDR3, the full variable domain is ETGVTQSPTHLIKTRGQQVTLRCSSQSGHNTVSWYQQALGQGPQFIFQYYREEENGRGNFPPRFSGLQFPNYSSELNVNALELDDSALYLCASSVTSGRGYEQYFGPGTRLTVT.

This clone has more than one count but fewer than ten. This chain connects TRBV4-3 to TRBJ1-1; maybe TRBD1 (5 bases). Germline lookup yields CDR1 LGHNA and CDR2 YSLEER. The length of the CDR3 is 14 residues. Trimming shortened V by 0 bases and J by 5 bases, and 10 bases separated the two germline ends. CDR3 sequence reads: CASSQDIGETEAFF. The CDR3 DNA reads as TGCGCCAGCAGCCAAGATATAGGGGAAACTGAAGCTTTCTTT.

The chain uses TRBV6-5 and TRBJ2-7; D might be TRBD1 (5 bases). This CDR3 is 13 amino acids long. V gave up 7 bases and J gave up 6 bases, with 16 bases separating them. Germline CDR1 and CDR2: MNHEY and SVGAGI. CDR3 amino acids: CASTQGWGLEQYF. The CDR3 DNA is TGTGCCAGCACACAAGGATGGGGCCTCGAGCAGTACTTC.

This chain joins TRBV4-3 and TRBJ2-7; no clear D. This CDR3 has 15 amino acids. V shed 0 bases and J shed 3 bases, with 12 bases lying between them. Germline loops: CDR1 LGHNA, CDR2 YSLEER. The CDR3 loop reads CASSQDQRVDYEQYF. CDR3 in DNA: TGCGCCAGCAGCCAAGATCAACGGGTGGACTACGAGCAGTACTTC.

The chain recombines TRBV7-2 with TRBJ2-6; 7 bases align to TRBD1. Per germline, CDR1 SGHTA and CDR2 FQGNSA. V was clipped by 3 bases and J by 4 bases; unmatched bases: 9. This CDR3 has 17 amino acids. CDR3 DNA: TGTGCCAGCAGCTTGGGAGAGGGGGCGGAAGGGGCCAACGTCCTGACTTTC. It specifies CASSLGEGAEGANVLTF.

A few counts support this clone. V usage is TRBV4-3 and J usage is TRBJ2-5; TRBD2 matches at 8 bases. This CDR3 is 13 amino acids long. Unmatched junction bases numbered 1, after V lost 0 bases and J lost 7 bases. Germline-derived CDR1 and CDR2 are LGHNA and YSLEER. The CDR3: CASSQDRGGTQYF. As DNA, the CDR3 is TGCGCCAGCAGCCAAGATCGGGGGGGGACCCAGTACTTC.